A selection of T cell receptor beta chains follows, all from one sample in a study of T cell changes during pregnancy in multiple sclerosis. Here immunoSEQ multiplex PCR was the method, and the copy in TCRdb shows in-frame clones only, minus some. The table lists around 45,000 clones, around 91% of them singletons. The sample consisted of CD8+ T cells from peripheral blood mononuclear cells, taken in the second trimester of pregnancy. The source is a female donor with multiple sclerosis, enrolled in a pregnancy study. Both conserved end residues are part of each CDR3. A D gene is named only where the DNA matches it firmly. A clone size is listed for some rows: how often the clone was seen (once, few, many), or a class if it is expanded.

D gene,V gene,clone size,J gene,CDR3 DNA,CDR3 protein
-,TRBV19,-,TRBJ2-2,TGTGCCAGTAGTATGGGCAACACCGGGGAGCTGTTTTTT,CASSMGNTGELFF
-,TRBV21-1,-,TRBJ2-5,TGTGCCAGCAGCAGCCTCTCTGGACCGCCGGGGGGGGACGAGACCCAGTACTTC,CASSSLSGPPGGDETQYF
TRBD1,TRBV4-1,-,TRBJ1-4,TGCGCCAGCAGCCCCCCCTTACACAGGGGGCTACATGAAAAACTGTTTTTT,CASSPPLHRGLHEKLFF
-,TRBV28,-,TRBJ2-4,TGTGCCAGCTTTCCGCGTATTAATCGGGGGGACAATTCCAAAAACATTCAGTACTTC,CASFPRINRGDNSKNIQYF
-,TRBV27,many,TRBJ2-2,TGTGCCAGCAGTTTTTGGGGGGCCGGGGAGCTGTTTTTT,CASSFWGAGELFF
TRBD2,TRBV5-4,-,TRBJ2-1,TGTGCCAGCAGCTTGGACTCTAGCGGGGGGGCCAATGAGCAGTTCTTC,CASSLDSSGGANEQFF
TRBD2,TRBV5-4,-,TRBJ2-5,TGTGCCAGCAGCTTGTTGACTAGCGAAGCGGAGACCCAGTACTTC,CASSLLTSEAETQYF
-,TRBV28,-,TRBJ1-2,TGTGCCAGCAGGCCCGACCGGGACATCCTACCCTATGGCTACACCTTC,CASRPDRDILPYGYTF
-,TRBV12-2,-,TRBJ1-1,TGTGCAAGTCGCTTCCGACAGGGTCCGGTATTCCCTGAAGCTTTCTTT,CASRFRQGPVFPEAFF
-,TRBV7-9,-,TRBJ1-2,TGTGCCAGCAGCCTAGGGCAGGCTGGCTACACCTTC,CASSLGQAGYTF
-,TRBV13,-,TRBJ1-2,TGTGCCAGCAGCTTAGGCGGTAACGGGGGGAACTATGGCTACACCTTC,CASSLGGNGGNYGYTF
-,TRBV14,-,TRBJ2-7,TGTGCCAGCAGCCAAGATCTAGGACGGAGGCAAGTAGTGGAGCAGTACTTC,CASSQDLGRRQVVEQYF
TRBD1,TRBV7-3,-,TRBJ2-7,TGTGCCAGCAGCGCGACAGGGGGGTCGGACGAGCAGTACTTC,CASSATGGSDEQYF
TRBD1,TRBV10-2,-,TRBJ2-7,TGCGCCAGCGGCGGGACAGGGGCCCTTTGGAACTACGAGCAGTACTTC,CASGGTGALWNYEQYF
TRBD1,TRBV29-1,-,TRBJ1-2,TGCAGCGTCACAGGGGGTTTGGACTATGGCTACACCTTC,CSVTGGLDYGYTF
-,TRBV23-1,-,TRBJ2-7,TGCGCCAGCAGTCAAACCCTCTCCTTCGGACGCGGGGTGGCGTACGAGCAGTACTTC,CASSQTLSFGRGVAYEQYF
TRBD2,TRBV7-2,few,TRBJ2-3,TGTGCCACCGCGACTAGCGGGGGTTCAGATACGCAGTATTTT,CATATSGGSDTQYF
TRBD2,TRBV2,-,TRBJ2-5,TGTGCCAGCAGTGGAGGGGCTAGCGGGGGGGTATGGGAGACCCAGTACTTC,CASSGGASGGVWETQYF
TRBD2,TRBV29-1,-,TRBJ2-5,TGCAGCGTTTGGGATAGCGGGCTCTTTGAGACCCAGTACTTC,CSVWDSGLFETQYF
-,TRBV5-6,-,TRBJ1-1,TGTGCCAGCAGCTTGGTGGCAGGGGCTATAGCTGAAGCTTTCTTT,CASSLVAGAIAEAFF
-,TRBV7-9,-,TRBJ1-1,TGTGCCAGCAGCCGGACCTTGGGGGCAGTCCTGGCTTTCTTT,CASSRTLGAVLAFF
TRBD2,TRBV5-6,-,TRBJ2-3,TGTGCCAGCAGCTTGGGGGAGGGGACTACCAGGGCAGATACGCAGTATTTT,CASSLGEGTTRADTQYF
-,TRBV13,-,TRBJ2-1,TGTGCCAGCAGCTCCCGACAGGTCGATGAGCAGTTCTTC,CASSSRQVDEQFF
-,TRBV9,-,TRBJ2-2,TGTGCCAGCAGCGTAGTAACGGGGGTGACCGGGGAGCTGTTTTTT,CASSVVTGVTGELFF
TRBD1,TRBV27,-,TRBJ2-7,TGTGCCAGCAGTTTATCGTCAGGGGGCTACGAGCAGTACTTC,CASSLSSGGYEQYF
TRBD2,TRBV11-2,-,TRBJ2-1,TGTGCCAGCAGCTTAGAGTTAGCGGGGAATCGAAGGGAGCAGTTCTTC,CASSLELAGNRREQFF
-,TRBV6-5,-,TRBJ2-5,TGTGCCAGCAGTTACTCATCTACCAGCGGAGAGACCCAGTACTTC,CASSYSSTSGETQYF
TRBD1,TRBV29-1,once,TRBJ2-7,TGCAGCGTTGGGGCACAGGGGATCCGCAGTTACGAGCAGTACTTC,CSVGAQGIRSYEQYF
TRBD2,TRBV6-4,-,TRBJ2-3,TGTGCCAGCAGTGGAGTAGCGGGGGGCACAGATACGCAGTATTTT,CASSGVAGGTDTQYF